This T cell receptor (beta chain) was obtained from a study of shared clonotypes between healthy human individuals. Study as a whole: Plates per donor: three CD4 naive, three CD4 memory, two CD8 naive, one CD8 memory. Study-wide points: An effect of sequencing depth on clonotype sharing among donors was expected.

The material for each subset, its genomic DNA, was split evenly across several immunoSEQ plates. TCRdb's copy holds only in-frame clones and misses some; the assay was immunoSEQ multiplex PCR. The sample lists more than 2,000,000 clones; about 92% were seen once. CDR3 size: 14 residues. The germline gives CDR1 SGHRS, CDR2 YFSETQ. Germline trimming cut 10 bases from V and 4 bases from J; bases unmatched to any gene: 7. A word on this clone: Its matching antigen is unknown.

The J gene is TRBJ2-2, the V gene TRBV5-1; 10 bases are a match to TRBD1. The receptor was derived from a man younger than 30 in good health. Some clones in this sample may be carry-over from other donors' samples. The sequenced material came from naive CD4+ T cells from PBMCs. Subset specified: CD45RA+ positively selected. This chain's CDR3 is CAGGTGEGTGELFF. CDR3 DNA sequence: TGCGCCGGTGGGACAGGGGAAGGCACCGGGGAGCTGTTTTTT.